A selection of T cell receptor beta chains follows, all from one sample in a study of cytomegalovirus exposure and HLA in healthy donors. The protocol was immunoSEQ multiplex PCR, while the TCRdb copy is restricted to in-frame clones and leaves out a portion. Of under 110,000 clones in the sample, roughly 82% were seen once. Sequences were obtained from PBMCs. The receptors were gathered from a man aged 50 or older in good health and CMV-seronegative. Each CDR3 is given with its conserved first and last residue. Fields, in order: J gene, D gene, V gene, clone size, CDR3 protein, CDR3 DNA. The D gene is left open where the match is weak. Size is stated for part of the rows, as once, few or many counts, or as a class when the clone is expanded.

j_gene: TRBJ1-1; d_gene: TRBD1; v_gene: TRBV5-4; abundance: -; CDR3aa: CASSSRTGGGEAFF; CDR3nt: TGTGCCAGCAGCTCGAGGACAGGGGGGGGAGAAGCTTTCTTT
j_gene: TRBJ2-7; d_gene: -; v_gene: TRBV27; abundance: -; CDR3aa: CASSSLETQGYEQYF; CDR3nt: TGTGCCAGCAGTTCCTTGGAGACTCAGGGCTACGAGCAGTACTTC
j_gene: TRBJ2-5; d_gene: TRBD1; v_gene: TRBV6-4; abundance: few; CDR3aa: CASSDWDRGRQETQYF; CDR3nt: TGTGCCAGCAGTGATTGGGACAGGGGGCGCCAAGAGACCCAGTACTTC
j_gene: TRBJ1-5; d_gene: TRBD1; v_gene: TRBV5-1; abundance: -; CDR3aa: CASSFRTGDQPQHF; CDR3nt: TGCGCCAGCAGCTTCAGGACAGGGGATCAGCCCCAGCATTTT
j_gene: TRBJ1-2; d_gene: -; v_gene: TRBV7-2; abundance: -; CDR3aa: CASSLATASGGYTF; CDR3nt: TGTGCCAGCAGCTTAGCCACGGCCTCAGGCGGCTACACCTTC
j_gene: TRBJ2-1; d_gene: TRBD1; v_gene: TRBV29-1; abundance: -; CDR3aa: CSVHRDRVYNEQFF; CDR3nt: TGCAGCGTTCACCGGGACAGGGTCTACAATGAGCAGTTCTTC
j_gene: TRBJ2-2; d_gene: TRBD1; v_gene: TRBV11-2; abundance: few; CDR3aa: CASSSMTGYTGELFF; CDR3nt: TGTGCCAGCAGCTCAATGACAGGGTACACCGGGGAGCTGTTTTTT
j_gene: TRBJ2-3; d_gene: TRBD2; v_gene: TRBV7-9; abundance: -; CDR3aa: CASSLAGGKADTQYF; CDR3nt: TGTGCCAGCAGCCTAGCGGGGGGTAAAGCAGATACGCAGTATTTT
j_gene: TRBJ2-3; d_gene: TRBD2; v_gene: TRBV7-4; abundance: -; CDR3aa: CASSLDQQRGQSTDTQYF; CDR3nt: TGTGCCAGCAGCTTAGACCAGCAGCGGGGGCAAAGCACAGATACGCAGTATTTT
j_gene: TRBJ2-3; d_gene: TRBD2; v_gene: TRBV14; abundance: -; CDR3aa: CASSLRGGGHTDTQYF; CDR3nt: TGTGCCAGCAGCCTCCGGGGGGGAGGGCACACAGATACGCAGTATTTT
j_gene: TRBJ2-2; d_gene: TRBD2; v_gene: TRBV2; abundance: -; CDR3aa: CASSRTSGGSGELFF; CDR3nt: TGTGCCAGCAGTAGGACTAGCGGGGGATCGGGGGAGCTGTTTTTT
j_gene: TRBJ2-3; d_gene: -; v_gene: TRBV9; abundance: -; CDR3aa: CASQRDTDTQYF; CDR3nt: TGTGCCAGCCAACGGGACACAGATACGCAGTATTTT
j_gene: TRBJ2-7; d_gene: -; v_gene: TRBV2; abundance: -; CDR3aa: CASRFIEGEYF; CDR3nt: TGTGCCAGCAGGTTCATTGAGGGGGAGTACTTC
j_gene: TRBJ2-4; d_gene: TRBD2; v_gene: TRBV28; abundance: -; CDR3aa: CASGGLGAKNIQYF; CDR3nt: TGTGCCTCGGGGGGTCTGGGTGCCAAAAACATTCAGTACTTC
j_gene: TRBJ1-4; d_gene: TRBD1; v_gene: TRBV19; abundance: -; CDR3aa: CASSSGGGWEKLFF; CDR3nt: TGTGCCAGTAGTTCAGGGGGAGGATGGGAAAAACTGTTTTTT
j_gene: TRBJ1-6; d_gene: -; v_gene: TRBV14; abundance: -; CDR3aa: CASSPGGRGRFSPLHF; CDR3nt: TGTGCCAGCAGCCCCGGCGGGAGGGGTCGATTTTCACCCCTCCACTTT
j_gene: TRBJ2-3; d_gene: -; v_gene: TRBV12-5; abundance: -; CDR3aa: CASGLAPGTDTQYF; CDR3nt: TGTGCTAGTGGTTTGGCTCCGGGCACAGATACGCAGTATTTT
j_gene: TRBJ2-3; d_gene: -; v_gene: TRBV6-1; abundance: -; CDR3aa: CASSEAMFTDTQYF; CDR3nt: TGTGCCAGCAGTGAAGCTATGTTCACAGATACGCAGTATTTT
j_gene: TRBJ1-5; d_gene: -; v_gene: TRBV5-8; abundance: -; CDR3aa: CASSYYRNLGNQPQHF; CDR3nt: TGTGCCAGCAGCTACTACAGGAACCTGGGCAATCAGCCCCAGCATTTT
j_gene: TRBJ1-1; d_gene: -; v_gene: TRBV4-2; abundance: few; CDR3aa: CASSQGSGTEAFF; CDR3nt: TGTGCCAGCAGCCAAGGTTCAGGGACTGAAGCTTTCTTT
j_gene: TRBJ1-1; d_gene: -; v_gene: TRBV5-1; abundance: few; CDR3aa: CASSFGENTEAFF; CDR3nt: TGCGCCAGCAGCTTCGGAGAGAACACTGAAGCTTTCTTT
j_gene: TRBJ1-1; d_gene: TRBD1; v_gene: TRBV9; abundance: -; CDR3aa: CASSRQGANTEAFF; CDR3nt: TGTGCCAGCAGCCGACAGGGGGCGAACACTGAAGCTTTCTTT